These 31 T cell receptor beta chains share one sample of origin, sequenced in a study of blood T cell repertoires in COVID-19. TCRdb keeps only in-frame clones here, not all; method: immunoSEQ multiplex PCR. This table has roughly 88,000 clones, over 80% appearing once. The sequencing sample was made of peripheral blood. The receptors shown here come from a woman older than 75 with active or convalescent COVID-19.

This clone showed up just a few times. The chain employs TRBV2 and TRBJ2-7, with 9 bases lining up with TRBD1. In germline, CDR1 is SNHLY, CDR2 FYNNEI. The CDR3 extends over 14 amino acids. Trimming at V came to 8 bases and at J to 9 bases, leaving 14 bases not matched to a gene. This CDR3 is CASLPGTGIFAQYF. The CDR3 coding sequence is TGTGCCAGCTTACCTGGGACAGGGATATTCGCGCAGTACTTC.

The chain couples TRBV3-1 (or the pseudogene TRBV3-2) to TRBJ1-5, with 9 bases matching TRBD1. The germline V gene has CDR1 LGHDT and CDR2 YNNKEL (reference sequence). The length of the CDR3 is 12 residues. V was clipped by 8 bases and J by 4 bases; unmatched bases: 0. As DNA, the CDR3 is TGTGCCAGCGGGACAGGGAATCAGCCCCAGCATTTT. Its translation is CASGTGNQPQHF.

The chain has TRBV9 and TRBJ2-7; 10 bases fit TRBD1. CDR3 length: 13 amino acids. V dropped 4 bases and J dropped 5; count of bases not matched to a gene: 3. Germline values: CDR1 SGDLS, CDR2 YYNGEE. CDR3 nucleotide sequence: TGTGCCAGCAGCCCAGGGACAGGGGACGAGCAGTACTTC. Its translation: CASSPGTGDEQYF.

V usage is TRBV24-1 and J usage is TRBJ2-3; 13 positions match TRBD2. The CDR3 runs to 15 residues. Germline V gives CDR1 KGHDR, CDR2 SFDVKD. Trimming took 7 bases from V and 4 from J; bases not matched to a gene: 4. CDR3 sequence reads: CATSVTSGRADTQYF. The CDR3 DNA reads as TGTGCCACCAGCGTAACTAGCGGGAGGGCAGATACGCAGTATTTT.

The gene calls are TRBV14 and TRBJ1-1, with 7 nucleotides matching TRBD1. V gave up 4 bases and J gave up 0 bases; unmatched junction bases: 5. This CDR3 has 15 residues. From germline, CDR1 is SGHDN and CDR2 FVKESK. CDR3 DNA sequence: TGTGCCAGCAGCCCTTACACAGGGGTGAACACTGAAGCTTTCTTT. Translated, it gives CASSPYTGVNTEAFF.

The chain employs TRBV7-9 and TRBJ2-1; TRBD2 matches at 15 bases. This CDR3 has 19 amino acids. Germline V gene lookup returns CDR1 SEHNR and CDR2 FQNEAQ (reference sequence). Unmatched junction bases numbered 12, after V lost 5 bases and J lost 4 bases. CDR3 sequence (DNA): TGTGCCAGCAGCCATTCCGGTGGGACTAGCGGGGGGCGTTACAATGAGCAGTTCTTC. It encodes CASSHSGGTSGGRYNEQFF. Using reference TRBV7-9 and TRBJ2-1 for the parts outside the CDR3, the full variable domain is DTGVSQNPRHKITKRGQNVTFRCDPISEHNRLYWYRQTLGQGPEFLTYFQNEAQLEKSRLLSDRFSAERPKGSFSTLEIQRTEQGDSAMYLCASSHSGGTSGGRYNEQFFGPGTRLTVL.

The chain couples TRBV7-2 to TRBJ1-1; 7 bases line up with TRBD1. The CDR3 length is 14 residues. Germline CDR1 is SGHTA and CDR2 is FQGNSA. The J segment lost 3 bases and the V segment lost 5 bases, leaving 6 bases of the junction unmatched. The CDR3 nucleotides read TGTGCCAGCAGCATACAGGGGTTCGACACTGAAGCTTTCTTT. This codes for CASSIQGFDTEAFF.

V usage is TRBV6-1 and J usage is TRBJ1-2; D perhaps matches TRBD1 (5 bases). Germline CDR1 and CDR2: MNHNS and SASEGT. Trimming removed 2 bases from V and 4 bases from J, with 11 bases in between. This CDR3 spans 14 amino acids. The CDR3 DNA reads as TGTGCCAGCAGTGAACAGGGAACCGGCTATGGCTACACCTTC. It is translated as CASSEQGTGYGYTF.

The rearrangement joins TRBV2 to TRBJ1-1, with a tentative D call TRBD1 (6 bases). V dropped 5 bases and J dropped 4 bases, with 14 bases sitting between them. Germline lookup yields CDR1 SNHLY and CDR2 FYNNEI. This CDR3 spans 14 amino acids. CDR3 bases: TGTGCCAGCAGTCCCCGGGGGGGGCCCACTGAAGCTTTCTTT. It translates to CASSPRGGPTEAFF.

The genes are TRBV24-1 and TRBJ2-3, with 7 bases that match TRBD1. V was pared by 2 bases and J by 2 bases, with 6 bases of the junction left unmatched. The CDR3 has 16 amino acids. Germline CDR1 is KGHDR and CDR2 is SFDVKD. The DNA of the CDR3 is TGTGCCACCAGTGATTCGGGACAGAGCTCCACAGATACGCAGTATTTT. Its protein product is CATSDSGQSSTDTQYF.

For the CDR3, the DNA is TGTGCCAGCAGCGCCAACAGGGGGGTTGGTGAAAAACTGTTTTTT. Its protein is CASSANRGVGEKLFF. The genes are TRBV5-6 and TRBJ1-4, with 8 bases identical to TRBD1. In germline, CDR1 is SGHDT, CDR2 YYEEEE. There are 15 residues in the CDR3. J lost 7 bases, V lost 4 bases, and 9 bases had no gene match.

This chain joins TRBV6-4 and TRBJ2-1, with 12 positions matching TRBD2. This CDR3 spans 15 amino acids. Trimming cost V 6 bases and J 9 bases; bases outside gene matches: 9. From germline, CDR1 is MRHNA and CDR2 SNTAGT. CDR3 in amino acids: CASSATSGSLGEQFF. The CDR3 DNA sequence: TGTGCCAGCAGCGCGACTAGCGGGAGTCTAGGTGAGCAGTTCTTC.

The chain uses TRBV30 and TRBJ2-5; maybe TRBD1 (5 bases). This CDR3 contains 14 residues. The germline V and J ends were trimmed by 2 bases and 0 bases, with 10 bases remaining between them. Germline CDR1 and CDR2: GTSNPN and SVGIG (reference sequence). The CDR3 loop is CAWSSSGYQETQYF. The CDR3 DNA reads TGTGCCTGGAGTTCATCAGGGTACCAAGAGACCCAGTACTTC. The whole variable domain, filled in from reference TRBV30 and TRBJ2-5, reads SQTIHQWPATLVQPVGSPLSLECTVEGTSNPNLYWYRQAAGRGLQLLFYSVGIGQISSEVPQNLSASRPQDRQFILSSKKLLLSDSGFYLCAWSSSGYQETQYFGPGTRLLVL.

This clone is a singleton in its sample. The chain uses TRBV7-2 and TRBJ2-7, with D tentatively TRBD1 (6 bases). The CDR3 sequence is 17 residues long. CDR1 is SGHTA, CDR2 FQGNSA, per germline. Trimming shortened V by 4 bases and J by 7 bases, and 26 bases separated the two germline ends. DNA for the CDR3: TGTGCCAGCAGCTGGGTGGGGGCGACAGTCGACCTACGAGAGCAGTACTTC. Its protein product is CASSWVGATVDLREQYF.

The chain combines TRBV10-3 with TRBJ1-2; TRBD1 matches at 12 bases. Germline CDR1 ENHRY, CDR2 SYGVKD. V dropped 3 bases and J dropped 4; count of bases not matched to a gene: 6. There are 16 residues in the CDR3. The CDR3 DNA follows: TGTGCCATCAGTGAAGGGACAGGGGGCAGTGGCTATGGCTACACCTTC. Encoded protein: CAISEGTGGSGYGYTF.

V is TRBV19 and J is TRBJ2-1; the match to TRBD2 covers 14 bases. The CDR3 totals 17 residues. The J segment lost 4 bases and the V segment lost 5 bases, leaving 7 bases of the junction unmatched. Germline CDR1 and CDR2: LNHDA and SQIVND (reference sequence). For the CDR3, the DNA is TGTGCCAGTAGTGGGGCCCGGACTAGCGGGGGGTACAATGAGCAGTTCTTC. Encoded protein: CASSGARTSGGYNEQFF.

This sequence joins TRBV6-6 and TRBJ1-2; D is ambiguous. The CDR3 spans 13 residues. Trimming left V 7 bases short and J 2 bases short, with 11 bases between. The germline gives CDR1 MNHNY, CDR2 SVGAGI (reference sequence). CDR3 in DNA: TGTGCCAGCACCCGCACAGAGAACTATGGCTACACCTTC. As protein: CASTRTENYGYTF.

The chain has TRBV6-5 and TRBJ1-2; 8 nucleotides agree with TRBD1. Germline-derived CDR1 and CDR2 are MNHEY and SVGAGI. The CDR3 totals 14 residues. The V and J ends lost 4 bases and 7 bases, in that order; junction bases with no gene match: 8. In nucleotides, the CDR3 is TGTGCCAGCAGTTCCCGGACAGGGACCAGTGGCTACACCTTC. This codes for CASSSRTGTSGYTF.

The chain combines TRBV5-1 with TRBJ2-7; tentative D call: TRBD1 (5 bases). Per the germline V gene, CDR1 is SGHRS and CDR2 is YFSETQ. This CDR3 spans 14 amino acids. Trimming took off 4 bases at V and 3 bases at J, with 14 bases between the two ends. CDR3: CASSPDTSGYEQYF. For the CDR3, the DNA is TGCGCCAGCAGCCCGGACACCTCGGGCTACGAGCAGTACTTC.

This chain uses TRBV19 with TRBJ1-6; 8 bases line up with TRBD1. In germline, CDR1 is LNHDA, CDR2 SQIVND (reference sequence). V shed 5 bases, J shed 5 bases, and the junction held 2 bases outside the gene matches. The CDR3 length is 14 residues. This CDR3 is CASSPGQDNSPLHF. In DNA, the CDR3 is TGTGCCAGTAGTCCGGGACAGGATAATTCACCCCTCCACTTT.

This clone is labeled medium-sized. V and J are TRBV12-2 and TRBJ2-7; the table assigns TRBD1, which was not confirmed against the DNA. TRBV12-2 is termed a pseudogene. The CDR3 runs 16 residues. The CDR3 DNA reads TGTGCAAGTCGCTTATCTGGGACAGGGACATCCTACGAGCAGTACTTC. The encoded protein is CASRLSGTGTSYEQYF.

The chain links TRBV30 to TRBJ2-3; a possible D gene is TRBD2 (5 bases). The CDR3 runs to 14 residues. Germline-derived CDR1 and CDR2 are GTSNPN and SVGIG (reference sequence). V was shortened by 2 bases and J by 0 bases, with 9 bases between the two germline ends. The DNA of the CDR3 is TGTGCCTGGAGTCGAGGGCGGAGCACAGATACGCAGTATTTT. This codes for CAWSRGRSTDTQYF. The full variable domain, in which reference TRBV30 and TRBJ2-3 provide the parts outside the CDR3, is SQTIHQWPATLVQPVGSPLSLECTVEGTSNPNLYWYRQAAGRGLQLLFYSVGIGQISSEVPQNLSASRPQDRQFILSSKKLLLSDSGFYLCAWSRGRSTDTQYFGPGTRLTVL.

This clone was observed a few times. The V call is TRBV7-2, the J call TRBJ2-2, with 8 bases aligning to TRBD2. V dropped 10 bases and J dropped 3; count of bases not matched to a gene: 7. CDR1 is SGHTA, CDR2 FQGNSA, per germline. The CDR3 has 14 amino acids. The CDR3 region has the DNA TGTGCCACTGGGGGGGGACTAGACACCGGGGAGCTGTTTTTT. As protein: CATGGGLDTGELFF. Combining the CDR3 with reference TRBV7-2 and TRBJ2-2 gives the whole variable domain GAGVSQSPSNKVTEKGKDVELRCDPISGHTALYWYRQSLGQGLEFLIYFQGNSAPDKSGLPSDRFSAERTGGSVSTLTIQRTQQEDSAVYLCATGGGLDTGELFFGEGSRLTVL.

This clone has only a few counts. This chain connects TRBV30 to TRBJ2-5, with TRBD1 identical over 8 bases. Trimming at V came to 3 bases and at J to 3 bases, leaving 3 bases not matched to a gene. The CDR3 has 13 residues. CDR1 is GTSNPN, CDR2 SVGIG, per germline (reference sequence). CDR3 DNA: TGTGCCTGGAGCGGGACAGGCAAAGAGACCCAGTACTTC. Protein: CAWSGTGKETQYF.

This clone came up many times. This sequence joins TRBV27 and TRBJ2-1; D is possibly TRBD2 (7 bases). The CDR3 is 14 amino acids. V lost 5 bases, J lost 6 bases, and 14 bases lay in between. Germline lookup yields CDR1 MNHEY and CDR2 SMNVEV (reference sequence). CDR3 bases: TGTGCCAGCAGTAGGAGGGGGGGTCGCAATGAGCAGTTCTTC. Amino acid sequence: CASSRRGGRNEQFF.

V usage is TRBV18 and J usage is TRBJ1-6; TRBD1 might be the D (6 bases). Trimming stripped 4 bases from V and 8 bases from J, with 15 bases between. The germline gives CDR1 KGHSH, CDR2 LQKENI. CDR3 length equals 15 residues. The CDR3 sequence: CASSRNTGNDSPLHF. CDR3 sequence (DNA): TGTGCCAGCTCACGGAATACAGGGAACGATTCACCCCTCCACTTT.

This chain links TRBV7-6 with TRBJ2-3; 7 bases map to TRBD2. V gave up 0 bases and J gave up 3 bases; unmatched junction bases: 3. The CDR3 is 15 residues long. CDR1 SGHVS and CDR2 FNYEAQ come from the germline V gene. The CDR3 region is CASSLAAGLTDTQYF. CDR3 coding DNA: TGTGCCAGCAGCTTAGCAGCGGGGTTGACAGATACGCAGTATTTT.

This clone came up once. V usage is TRBV10-3 and J usage is TRBJ1-5, with unresolved D. With 5 bases removed from V and 0 bases from J, the gap between germline ends came to 5 bases. In germline, CDR1 is ENHRY, CDR2 SYGVKD. CDR3 length: 13 amino acids. The CDR3 reads CAISLDSNQPQHF. CDR3 bases: TGTGCCATCAGTTTAGATAGCAATCAGCCCCAGCATTTT.

This chain connects TRBV19 to TRBJ2-4; D gene uncertain. Deletions cut 3 bases from V and 2 bases from J, with 11 bases between. The CDR3 spans 15 residues. Germline V gene lookup returns CDR1 LNHDA and CDR2 SQIVND (reference sequence). The CDR3: CASSISRGPKNIQYF. CDR3 coding DNA: TGTGCCAGTAGTATCTCGCGCGGCCCCAAAAACATTCAGTACTTC.

With regard to this clone: Other DNA sequences in the same sample also yield this CDR3. This sequence joins TRBV28 and TRBJ2-5; a weak D match, TRBD2 (5 bases). Germline CDR1 is MDHEN and CDR2 is SYDVKM. The CDR3 runs 15 residues. The V and J ends lost 4 bases and 1 base respectively, with 13 bases between them. The CDR3, as DNA: TGTGCCAGCAGTTGGGGTCGGGCGGGCCAAGAGACCCAGTACTTC. As protein: CASSWGRAGQETQYF.

The rearrangement joins TRBV7-9 to TRBJ1-2, with 7 bases lining up with TRBD1. CDR3 length equals 12 residues. The J segment lost 7 bases and the V segment lost 3 bases, leaving 2 bases of the junction unmatched. CDR1 is SEHNR and CDR2 is FQNEAQ in the germline V gene (reference sequence). The DNA for the CDR3 is TGTGCCAGCAGCTTGGACAGGCGTGGCTACACCTTC. Protein sequence: CASSLDRRGYTF.